This TCR beta chain was observed in a study of graft-versus-host responses after intestinal transplantation. Study overall: Transplant types were multivisceral, liver-intestinal, or isolated intestinal. Recipients were all induced with anti-thymocyte globulin, then given tacrolimus and steroids for around 3 years. Study conclusions and caveats: Allograft graft-versus-host to host-versus-graft clonal ratios ran high in patients with graft-donor T cell macrochimerism. GvH clones detected in recipient marrow included some appearing first in ileum or blood.

Germline CDR1 is MNHNS and CDR2 is SASEGT. V lost 10 bases and J lost 7; bases outside the gene matches: 10. The CDR3 is made up of 14 amino acids. Produced via immunoSEQ multiplex PCR; TCRdb's table is partial and in-frame only. The sample shows roughly 97,000 clones, about 88% of them seen only once. Of note for this clone: The antigen remains undetermined.

The source is a human donor who received an intestinal transplant. The J gene is TRBJ1-6, the V gene TRBV6-1; 7 nucleotides match TRBD1. Source: unstimulated CD4+ T cells sorted from spleen or lymph node cells, taken before intestinal transplant. This CDR3 reads CATPTGRGNSPLHF. The CDR3 nucleotides are TGTGCCACTCCGACAGGGCGCGGGAATTCACCCCTCCACTTT.